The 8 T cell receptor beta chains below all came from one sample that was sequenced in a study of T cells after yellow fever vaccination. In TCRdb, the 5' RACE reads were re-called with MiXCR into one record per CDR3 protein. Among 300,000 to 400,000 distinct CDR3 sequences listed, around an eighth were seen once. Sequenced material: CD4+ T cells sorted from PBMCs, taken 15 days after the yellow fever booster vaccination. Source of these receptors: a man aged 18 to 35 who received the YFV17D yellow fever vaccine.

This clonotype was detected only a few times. The CDR3 here is CASRTPDRSTSEQFF. CDR3 bases: TGTGCCAGCAGGACCCCGGACCGCAGTACAAGTGAGCAGTTCTTC. The chain carries TRBV28 and TRBJ2-1, with D unclear. V was shortened by 6 bases and J by 9 bases, with 21 bases between the two germline ends. The length of the CDR3 is 15 residues. Germline V gives CDR1 MDHEN, CDR2 SYDVKM.

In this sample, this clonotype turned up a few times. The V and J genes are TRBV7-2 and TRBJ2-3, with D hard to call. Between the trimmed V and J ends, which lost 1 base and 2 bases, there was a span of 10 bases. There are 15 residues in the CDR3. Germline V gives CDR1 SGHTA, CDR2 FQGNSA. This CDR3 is CASSLVPDVTDTQYF. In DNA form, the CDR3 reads TGTGCCAGCAGCTTAGTCCCGGACGTCACAGATACGCAGTATTTT.

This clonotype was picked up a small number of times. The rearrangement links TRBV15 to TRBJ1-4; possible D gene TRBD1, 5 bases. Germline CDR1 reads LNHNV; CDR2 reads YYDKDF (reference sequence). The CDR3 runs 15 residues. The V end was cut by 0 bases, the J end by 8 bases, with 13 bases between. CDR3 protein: CATSRDYGADEKLFF. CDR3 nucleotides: TGTGCCACCAGCAGAGATTACGGGGCGGACGAAAAACTGTTTTTT. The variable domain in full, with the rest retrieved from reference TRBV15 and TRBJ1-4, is DAMVIQNPRYQVTQFGKPVTLSCSQTLNHNVMYWYQQKSSQAPKLLFHYYDKDFNNEADTPDNFQSRRPNTSFCFLDIRSPGLGDTAMYLCATSRDYGADEKLFFGSGTQLSVL.

CDR3 protein: CSASSPRSYNEQFF. The DNA for the CDR3 is TGCAGTGCTAGCTCTCCACGCTCCTACAATGAGCAGTTCTTC. The chain has TRBV20-1 and TRBJ2-1; no reliable D call. The germline V and J ends were trimmed by 3 bases and 0 bases, with 9 bases remaining between them. CDR1 and CDR2 (germline): DFQATT, SNEGSKA (reference sequence). The CDR3 runs to 14 residues.

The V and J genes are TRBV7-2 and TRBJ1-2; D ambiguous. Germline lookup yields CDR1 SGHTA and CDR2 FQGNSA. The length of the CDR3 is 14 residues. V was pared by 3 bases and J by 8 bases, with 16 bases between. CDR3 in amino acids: CASSFLAGSGGYTF. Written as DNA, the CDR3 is TGTGCCAGCAGCTTTCTGGCCGGATCCGGGGGCTACACCTTC.

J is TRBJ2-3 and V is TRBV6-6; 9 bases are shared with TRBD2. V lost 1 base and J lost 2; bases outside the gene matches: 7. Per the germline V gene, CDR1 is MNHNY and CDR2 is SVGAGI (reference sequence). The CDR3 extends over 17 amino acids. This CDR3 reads CASSYYRPSGDTDTQYF. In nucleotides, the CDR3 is TGTGCCAGCAGTTACTACAGGCCTAGCGGGGACACAGATACGCAGTATTTT.

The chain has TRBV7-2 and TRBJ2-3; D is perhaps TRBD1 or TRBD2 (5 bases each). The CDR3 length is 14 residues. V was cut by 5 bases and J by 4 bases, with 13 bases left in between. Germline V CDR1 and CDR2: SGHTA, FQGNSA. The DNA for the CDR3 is TGTGCCAGCAGCCCTAGCCGGGACGCAGATACGCAGTATTTT. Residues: CASSPSRDADTQYF. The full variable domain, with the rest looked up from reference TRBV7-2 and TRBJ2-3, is GAGVSQSPSNKVTEKGKDVELRCDPISGHTALYWYRQSLGQGLEFLIYFQGNSAPDKSGLPSDRFSAERTGGSVSTLTIQRTQQEDSAVYLCASSPSRDADTQYFGPGTRLTVL.

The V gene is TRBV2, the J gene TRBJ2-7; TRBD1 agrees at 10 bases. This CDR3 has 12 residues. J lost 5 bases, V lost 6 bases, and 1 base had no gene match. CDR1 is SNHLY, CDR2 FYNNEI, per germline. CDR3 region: CASRDRGNEQYF. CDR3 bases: TGTGCCAGCAGGGACAGGGGGAACGAGCAGTACTTC.